These T cell receptor beta chains were read from a single sample in a study of PD-L1 blockade in urothelial cancer. Using immunoSEQ multiplex PCR, the repertoire was profiled, and TCRdb retains in-frame clones only, with some absent. The sample includes some 75,000 clones, approximately 89% of them seen just once. The specimen comprised PBMCs, sampled around atezolizumab (anti-PD-L1) treatment. The receptors here all came from a woman aged 80 or over with urothelial cancer. Both conserved end residues are part of each CDR3. D genes are given only for firm matches. Not all rows give a size; the values are once, few, many and, for expanded clones, a class.

CASSLVGQGDTEAFF	TGCGCCAGCAGCTTGGTAGGACAGGGGGACACTGAAGCTTTCTTT	.	TRBJ1-1	TRBD1	TRBV5-1
CASTYAGGEQFF	TGTGCCAGCACTTACGCTGGGGGGGAGCAGTTCTTC	once	TRBJ2-1	.	TRBV27
CASSLAGRVTNEKLFF	TGTGCCAGCAGCTTAGCGGGCAGGGTGACTAATGAAAAACTGTTTTTT	.	TRBJ1-4	.	TRBV7-9
CASTLRGGRGYNEQFF	TGTGCCAGTACCCTCCGGGGGGGGAGGGGATACAATGAGCAGTTCTTC	.	TRBJ2-1	TRBD2	TRBV19
CASRDLYQETQYF	TGTGCCAGTCGGGACTTGTACCAAGAGACCCAGTACTTC	.	TRBJ2-5	.	TRBV6-1
CASSEGGFRGYGYTF	TGTGCCAGCAGTGAAGGAGGGTTCAGGGGATACGGCTACACCTTC	.	TRBJ1-2	.	TRBV6-1
CASSFRGRAGDTQYF	TGCGCCAGCAGCTTTCGCGGGAGGGCCGGAGATACGCAGTATTTT	few	TRBJ2-3	TRBD2	TRBV5-1
CASTLGQEGEAFF	TGTGCCAGCACTCTCGGACAGGAGGGTGAAGCTTTCTTT	.	TRBJ1-1	TRBD1	TRBV28
CAGGRGLSGNTIYF	TGTGCTGGAGGCAGGGGGCTCTCTGGAAACACCATATATTTT	.	TRBJ1-3	TRBD1	TRBV30
CASSENREQYF	TGTGCCAGCAGTGAAAACCGGGAGCAGTACTTC	.	TRBJ2-7	.	TRBV2
CASSPGQGATYEQYF	TGCGCCAGCAGCCCCGGACAGGGGGCAACCTACGAGCAGTACTTC	.	TRBJ2-7	TRBD1	TRBV5-1
CASSVRLDKNTEAFF	TGTGCCAGTAGTGTCCGACTAGACAAGAACACTGAAGCTTTCTTT	.	TRBJ1-1	.	TRBV19
CASSLLASGSGYNEQFF	TGTGCCAGCAGTTTATTGGCTAGCGGGAGTGGGTACAATGAGCAGTTCTTC	.	TRBJ2-1	TRBD2	TRBV28
CASSLRFGTSGTGELFF	TGTGCCAGCAGCTTACGGTTTGGGACTAGCGGGACCGGGGAGCTGTTTTTT	.	TRBJ2-2	TRBD2	TRBV7-8
CASSLEAGGAGETQYF	TGCGCCAGCAGCTTGGAAGCGGGGGGCGCAGGGGAGACCCAGTACTTC	.	TRBJ2-5	TRBD2	TRBV5-1
CATSSDRGPRLAEAFF	TGTGCCACCAGCAGTGACAGGGGGCCAAGGTTGGCTGAAGCTTTCTTT	once	TRBJ1-1	TRBD1	TRBV15
CASSVGTSNTEAFF	TGTGCCAGCAGCGTAGGCACATCGAACACTGAAGCTTTCTTT	.	TRBJ1-1	.	TRBV9
CASSVGGREAYGYTF	TGTGCCAGCAGCGTAGGGGGCAGGGAGGCCTATGGCTACACCTTC	.	TRBJ1-2	.	TRBV9
CASSAYSNSNQPQHF	TGTGCCAGTAGTGCATACAGCAATAGCAATCAGCCCCAGCATTTT	once	TRBJ1-5	.	TRBV19
CASSITGITGELFF	TGTGCCAGTAGTATAACAGGGATTACCGGGGAGCTGTTTTTT	.	TRBJ2-2	.	TRBV19
CASSFGGTLPEAFF	TGTGCCAGCAGTTTCGGGGGAACCCTTCCTGAAGCTTTCTTT	once	TRBJ1-1	.	TRBV28
CASIQNGELFF	TGTGCCAGTATTCAGAACGGGGAGCTGTTTTTT	.	TRBJ2-2	.	TRBV19
CASSQPGTGELFF	TGTGCCAGCAGCCAACCGGGGACCGGGGAGCTGTTTTTT	.	TRBJ2-2	.	TRBV25-1
CASSLGSRQGWQPPQHF	TGTGCCAGCAGTTTAGGATCAAGACAGGGCTGGCAGCCGCCCCAGCATTTT	.	TRBJ1-5	TRBD1	TRBV28
CASTGTPSYNEQFF	TGTGCCAGTACCGGGACTCCATCCTACAATGAGCAGTTCTTC	.	TRBJ2-1	.	TRBV5-8
CASSDLGGNTEAFF	TGTGCCAGCAGTGATTTAGGGGGAAACACTGAAGCTTTCTTT	.	TRBJ1-1	.	TRBV2
CASRSVSTNEKLFF	TGTGCCAGCAGATCGGTATCGACTAATGAAAAACTGTTTTTT	.	TRBJ1-4	.	TRBV27
CASSLGTTSGQFF	TGTGCCAGCAGCTTAGGGACAACGTCAGGGCAGTTCTTC	.	TRBJ2-1	.	TRBV7-8
CASSPRTSGLYEQYF	TGTGCCAGTAGTCCACGGACTAGCGGGCTCTACGAGCAGTACTTC	once	TRBJ2-7	TRBD2	TRBV19
CASSLAAGTDTQYF	TGTGCCAGCAGTTTAGCGGCGGGCACAGATACGCAGTATTTT	.	TRBJ2-3	.	TRBV27
CASRTGTGLNEQYF	TGTGCCAGTAGGACCGGGACAGGGCTAAACGAGCAGTACTTC	.	TRBJ2-7	TRBD1	TRBV19
CASSRGTGGLVGYTF	TGTGCCAGCTCCAGGGGGACAGGGGGCCTCGTCGGCTACACCTTC	few	TRBJ1-2	TRBD1	TRBV28
CASSPPWVGKGGTGELFF	TGTGCCAGCAGTCCCCCCTGGGTGGGAAAAGGAGGAACCGGGGAGCTGTTTTTT	.	TRBJ2-2	.	TRBV28
CASFPFQGAETQYF	TGTGCCAGTTTTCCCTTCCAGGGTGCAGAGACCCAGTACTTC	.	TRBJ2-5	.	TRBV2
CASRPNNQETQYF	TGTGCCAGCCGCCCAAACAACCAAGAGACCCAGTACTTC	.	TRBJ2-5	.	TRBV27
CASSQERATSGNTIYF	TGCGCCAGCAGCCAAGAGAGGGCGACATCTGGAAACACCATATATTTT	.	TRBJ1-3	.	TRBV4-1
CASSPYLDRRGYTF	TGTGCCAGCAGTCCATACCTCGACAGGAGGGGCTACACCTTC	.	TRBJ1-2	.	TRBV6-7
CASSSPGYNEQFF	TGTGCCAGCAGTTCCCCGGGGTACAATGAGCAGTTCTTC	.	TRBJ2-1	.	TRBV6-5
CASSYSRYRPEAFF	TGTGCCAGCAGTTACTCGAGGTACCGTCCTGAAGCTTTCTTT	.	TRBJ1-1	.	TRBV6-5
CSVERAYEQYF	TGCAGCGTTGAAAGAGCCTACGAGCAGTACTTC	once	TRBJ2-7	.	TRBV29-1
CASSLGHTNTGELFF	TGTGCCAGCAGCTTAGGGCACACGAACACCGGGGAGCTGTTTTTT	.	TRBJ2-2	.	TRBV7-6
CAWSVQGGGNTIYF	TGTGCCTGGAGTGTCCAGGGCGGTGGAAACACCATATATTTT	once	TRBJ1-3	.	TRBV30
CASSSGTSGRRRETQYF	TGTGCCAGCAGCTCCGGGACTAGCGGGAGGAGGAGAGAGACCCAGTACTTC	.	TRBJ2-5	TRBD2	TRBV5-4
CASSLSPDYGYTF	TGTGCCAGCAGTTTATCTCCAGACTATGGCTACACCTTC	.	TRBJ1-2	.	TRBV27
CASREDPRINQPQHF	TGTGCCAGCAGGGAGGACCCTAGGATCAATCAGCCCCAGCATTTT	.	TRBJ1-5	.	TRBV28
CASSEGAGFGLTGELFF	TGTGCCAGCAGTGAAGGTGCGGGGTTTGGGCTCACCGGGGAGCTGTTTTTT	.	TRBJ2-2	.	TRBV6-1
CASRRERTGEGEQYF	TGTGCCAGCAGACGAGAGAGGACAGGGGAGGGCGAGCAGTACTTC	.	TRBJ2-7	TRBD1	TRBV5-4
CASSQREEAGELFF	TGTGCCAGCAGTCAAAGGGAGGAGGCCGGGGAGCTGTTTTTT	.	TRBJ2-2	.	TRBV6-4
CASRAGTLNYGYTF	TGTGCCAGCCGAGCAGGGACTCTTAACTATGGCTACACCTTC	.	TRBJ1-2	.	TRBV28